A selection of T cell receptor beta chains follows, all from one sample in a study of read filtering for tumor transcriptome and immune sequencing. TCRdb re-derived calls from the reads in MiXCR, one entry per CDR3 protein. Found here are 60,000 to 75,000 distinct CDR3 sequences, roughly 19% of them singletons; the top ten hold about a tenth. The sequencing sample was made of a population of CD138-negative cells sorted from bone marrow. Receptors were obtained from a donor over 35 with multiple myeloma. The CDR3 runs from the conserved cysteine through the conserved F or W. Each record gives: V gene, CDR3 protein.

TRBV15 CATSRFGGETQYF
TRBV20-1 CSARPGIANTGELFF
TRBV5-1 CASSPGPFQYNEQFF
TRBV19 CASSGSTIPYEQYF
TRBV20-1 CSARGLAGDEQYF
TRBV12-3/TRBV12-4 CASSLAGGGQPQHF
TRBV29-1 CSVEDRASYEQYF
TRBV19 CASSVGPTGYQPQHF
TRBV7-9 CASSLSVDESTDTQYF
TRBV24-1 CATSDPRLAGITNTGELFF